This T cell receptor beta chain was retrieved from a study of early T cells in non-severe SARS-CoV-2 infection. Overall study: Unsorted whole blood bulk RNA was sequenced, with unpaired chains.

This clonotype has a handful of counts. As part of library construction, unique molecular identifiers were attached to individual cDNA molecules. TCRdb re-derived calls from the 5' RACE reads in MiXCR, one entry per CDR3 protein. The data show 100,000 to 130,000 distinct CDR3 sequences, with around 10% seen just once and 3% to 3.5% held by the top ten. V shed 3 bases and J shed 3 bases, with 12 bases lying between them. Germline CDR1 SGDLS, CDR2 YYNGEE. CDR3 size: 15 residues. The chain has TRBV9 and TRBJ2-2; the D gene is possibly TRBD1 (6 bases). Sequencing was done on a sample of whole blood. This receptor was obtained from an adult who was a healthcare worker with PCR-confirmed SARS-CoV-2 infection or an uninfected control (not recorded which). DNA for the CDR3: TGTGCCAGCAGCGGGTTACAGGGCTACACCGGGGAGCTGTTTTTT. Amino acids: CASSGLQGYTGELFF.